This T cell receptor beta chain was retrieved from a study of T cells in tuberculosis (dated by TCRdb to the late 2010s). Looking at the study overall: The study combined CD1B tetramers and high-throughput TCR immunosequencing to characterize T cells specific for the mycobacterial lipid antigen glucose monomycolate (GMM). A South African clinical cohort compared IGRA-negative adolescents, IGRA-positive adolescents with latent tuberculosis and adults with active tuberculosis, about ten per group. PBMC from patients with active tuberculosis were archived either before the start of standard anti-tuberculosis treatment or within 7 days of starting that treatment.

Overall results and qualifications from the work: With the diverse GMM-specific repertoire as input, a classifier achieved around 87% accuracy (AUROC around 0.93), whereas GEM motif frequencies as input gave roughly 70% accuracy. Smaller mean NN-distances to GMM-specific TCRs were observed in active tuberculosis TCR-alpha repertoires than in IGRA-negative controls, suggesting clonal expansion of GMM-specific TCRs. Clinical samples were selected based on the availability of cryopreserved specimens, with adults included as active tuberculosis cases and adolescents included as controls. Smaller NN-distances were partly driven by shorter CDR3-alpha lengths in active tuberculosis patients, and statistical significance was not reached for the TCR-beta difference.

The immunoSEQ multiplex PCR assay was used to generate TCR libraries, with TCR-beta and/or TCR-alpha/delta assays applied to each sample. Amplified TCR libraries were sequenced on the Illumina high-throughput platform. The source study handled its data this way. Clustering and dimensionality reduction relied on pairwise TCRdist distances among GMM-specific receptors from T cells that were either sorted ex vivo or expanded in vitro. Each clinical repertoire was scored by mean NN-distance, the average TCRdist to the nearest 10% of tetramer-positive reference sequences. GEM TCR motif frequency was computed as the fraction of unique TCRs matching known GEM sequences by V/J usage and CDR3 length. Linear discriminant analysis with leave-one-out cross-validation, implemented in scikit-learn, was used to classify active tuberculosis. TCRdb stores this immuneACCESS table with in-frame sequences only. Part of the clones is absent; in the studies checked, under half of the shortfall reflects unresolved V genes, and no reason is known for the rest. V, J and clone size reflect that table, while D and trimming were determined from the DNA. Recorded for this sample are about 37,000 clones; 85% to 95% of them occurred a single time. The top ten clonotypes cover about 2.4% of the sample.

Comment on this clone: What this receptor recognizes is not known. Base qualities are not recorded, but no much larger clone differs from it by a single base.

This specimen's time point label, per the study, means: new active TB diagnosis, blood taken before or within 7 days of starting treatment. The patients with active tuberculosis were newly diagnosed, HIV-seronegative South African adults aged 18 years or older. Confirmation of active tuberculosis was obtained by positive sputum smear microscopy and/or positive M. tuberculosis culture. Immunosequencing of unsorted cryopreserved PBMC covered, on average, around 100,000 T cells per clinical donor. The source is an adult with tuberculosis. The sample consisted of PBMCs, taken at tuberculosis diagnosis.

The encoded CDR3 is CASSRGTNYGYTF. Here is the DNA: TGTGCCAGCAGCCGCGGCACTAACTATGGCTACACCTTC. Recombination joined TRBV6-5 with TRBJ1-2; the D gene identity is not certain. V gives up 6 bases and J gives up 0 bases, and the segment between their germline ends measures 8 bases. The CDR3 runs 13 amino acids, cysteine and phenylalanine included. The read is trimmed to its CDR3 DNA, 39 bases read in frame from base 1. The germline V gene specifies MNHEY as CDR1 and SVGAGI as CDR2.